Each of the 19 T cell receptor beta chains below was sequenced from the same sample in a study of OX40 agonist ivuxolimab in advanced cancers. Measured with immunoSEQ multiplex PCR; TCRdb has only the in-frame clones, and not every one. The sample contains 14,000 or so clones, roughly 79% of which appear only once. The material sequenced was CD4+ or CD8+ T cells sorted from blood, taken in a trial of the OX40 agonist ivuxolimab. The receptor set was obtained from an adult with an advanced solid tumor such as melanoma, head and neck, liver or kidney cancer.

This chain uses TRBV28 with TRBJ2-1; possibly TRBD2 for D (5 bases). The germline V gene encodes CDR1 MDHEN and CDR2 SYDVKM. V was cut by 5 bases and J by 7 bases, with 18 bases left in between. The CDR3 contains 15 residues. CDR3 in DNA: TGTGCCAGCAGTGCTCCGGCCAGCAGAGGGAATGAGCAGTTCTTC. Translated: CASSAPASRGNEQFF.

V gene TRBV2 combines with J gene TRBJ1-2; weak D call: TRBD1 (6 bases). V was trimmed by 9 bases and J by 6 bases, leaving 14 bases between them. The germline gives CDR1 SNHLY, CDR2 FYNNEI. The CDR3 extends over 12 amino acids. The CDR3 sequence: CARQGIGDGYTF. DNA for the CDR3: TGTGCCAGACAGGGTATAGGGGATGGCTACACCTTC. Looking up the rest from reference TRBV2 and TRBJ1-2 gives the full variable domain: EPEVTQTPSHQVTQMGQEVILRCVPISNHLYFYWYRQILGQKVEFLVSFYNNEISEKSEIFDDQFSVERPDGSNFTLKIRSTKLEDSAMYFCARQGIGDGYTFGSGTRLTVV.

The rearrangement uses TRBV11-2 and TRBJ2-2; D possibly matches TRBD1 or TRBD2 (5 bases each). The germline V gene has CDR1 SGHAT and CDR2 FQNNGV. V was shortened by 5 bases and J by 4 bases, with 14 bases between the two germline ends. The CDR3 totals 15 residues. The CDR3 here is CASSPRQGPTGELFF. CDR3 DNA: TGTGCCAGCAGCCCGAGGCAGGGACCCACCGGGGAGCTGTTTTTT.

The rearrangement uses TRBV28 and TRBJ2-2; D may be TRBD1 (6 bases). Germline V gene data show CDR1 as MDHEN and CDR2 as SYDVKM. The ends were cut back, 7 bases at V and 6 bases at J, with 15 bases in the middle. The CDR3 runs to 14 residues. The CDR3 coding sequence is TGTGCCAGCAACCCGGGACAACTACCCGGGGAGCTGTTTTTT. Its translation is CASNPGQLPGELFF.

This rearrangement joins TRBV29-1 to TRBJ2-3, with TRBD1 matching 7 bases. Losses at the gene ends were 5 bases for V and 2 bases for J; bases not matched to a gene: 4. There are 13 residues in the CDR3. Germline V gives CDR1 SQVTM, CDR2 ANQGSEA. CDR3 nucleotides: TGCAGCGTTTCGGGACAGAACACAGATACGCAGTATTTT. The encoded protein is CSVSGQNTDTQYF.

The chain couples TRBV9 to TRBJ2-3; 8 nucleotides match TRBD1. The CDR3 is 17 amino acids. With V trimmed by 1 base and J by 2 bases, 9 bases remained unmatched. The germline CDR1 and CDR2 sequences are SGDLS and YYNGEE. As DNA, the CDR3 is TGTGCCAGCAGCGTATTCCCTCGACAGGGGTACACAGATACGCAGTATTTT. Its translation is CASSVFPRQGYTDTQYF.

The chain employs TRBV11-3 and TRBJ2-3, with 9 bases matching TRBD2. The germline V gene encodes CDR1 SGHNT and CDR2 YENEEA. Unmatched junction bases numbered 4, after V lost 5 bases and J lost 1 base. The CDR3 loop spans 15 amino acids. The CDR3 here is CASSGRTSGTDTQYF. CDR3 bases: TGTGCCAGCAGCGGCCGGACTAGCGGCACAGATACGCAGTATTTT.

V and J are TRBV4-3 and TRBJ2-2; 7 nucleotides match TRBD2. V shed 3 bases, J shed 0 bases, and the junction held 7 bases outside the gene matches. Per the germline V gene, CDR1 is LGHNA and CDR2 is YSLEER. This CDR3 is 17 amino acids long. The CDR3 sequence is CASSQYSGRANTGELFF. CDR3 nucleotides: TGCGCCAGCAGCCAGTACTCAGGGAGGGCGAACACCGGGGAGCTGTTTTTT.

The chain has TRBV4-3 and TRBJ2-5, with 9 bases identical to TRBD2. V shed 5 bases, J shed 6 bases, and the junction held 7 bases outside the gene matches. The germline gives CDR1 LGHNA, CDR2 YSLEER. The CDR3 is 14 residues long. CDR3 sequence: CASSFSGGHQTQYF. In DNA, the CDR3 is TGCGCCAGCAGCTTTAGCGGGGGTCATCAGACCCAGTACTTC.

The chain is built from TRBV28 and TRBJ1-5; D might be TRBD1 (6 bases). Trimming took off 4 bases at V and 6 bases at J, with 13 bases between the two ends. This CDR3 has 14 residues. Germline V gene sequence: CDR1 MDHEN, CDR2 SYDVKM. CDR3 nucleotide sequence: TGTGCCAGCAGTTGGCAGGGGCCGGTTCAGCCCCAGCATTTT. Protein: CASSWQGPVQPQHF. Using reference TRBV28 and TRBJ1-5 for the parts outside the CDR3, the full variable domain is DVKVTQSSRYLVKRTGEKVFLECVQDMDHENMFWYRQDPGLGLRLIYFSYDVKMKEKGDIPEGYSVSREKKERFSLILESASTNQTSMYLCASSWQGPVQPQHFGDGTRLSIL.

V usage is TRBV6-6 and J usage is TRBJ1-2, with a tentative D call TRBD1 (5 bases). Looked up from germline, CDR1 is MNHNY and CDR2 is SVGAGI (reference sequence). V was pared by 2 bases and J by 9 bases, with 16 bases between. This CDR3 has 14 residues. The CDR3 DNA follows: TGTGCCAGCAGTTACCAAAAGGGACTTGACAGCTACACCTTC. Its protein is CASSYQKGLDSYTF.

This chain's CDR3 is CASSQGTSGSETQYF. The CDR3 region has the DNA TGTGCCAGCAGCCAGGGGACTAGCGGGAGCGAGACCCAGTACTTC. The rearrangement links TRBV4-2 to TRBJ2-5; 14 nucleotides match TRBD2. The CDR3 contains 15 residues. V dropped 3 bases and J dropped 5; count of bases not matched to a gene: 2. Germline V gene data show CDR1 as LGHNA and CDR2 as YNFKEQ.

V is TRBV7-8 and J is TRBJ1-2; D unresolved. Trimming took off 5 bases at V and 8 bases at J, with 15 bases between the two ends. This CDR3 has 13 residues. Germline CDR1 reads SGHVS; CDR2 reads FQNEAQ. This CDR3 is CASSPSQAMGYTF. The CDR3 coding sequence is TGTGCCAGCAGCCCCTCGCAGGCTATGGGCTACACCTTC.

The chain recombines TRBV4-1 with TRBJ2-1; 7 bases align to TRBD2. Germline V lookup: CDR1 MGHRA, CDR2 YSYEKL. CDR3 length: 16 residues. V was pared by 0 bases and J by 0 bases, with 2 bases of the junction left unmatched. CDR3: CASSQDRTSSYNEQFF. CDR3 bases: TGCGCCAGCAGCCAAGATAGGACTAGCTCCTACAATGAGCAGTTCTTC.

V is TRBV28 and J is TRBJ2-5; 11 positions agree with TRBD1. Germline CDR1 MDHEN, CDR2 SYDVKM. V shed 6 bases and J 2 bases; nucleotides not matched to a gene: 2. The CDR3 is 14 residues long. The CDR3 DNA sequence: TGTGCCAGCAGCCGGGACAGGGGGCAAGAGACCCAGTACTTC. It codes for CASSRDRGQETQYF. Full variable domain (outside the CDR3, taken from reference TRBV28 and TRBJ2-5): DVKVTQSSRYLVKRTGEKVFLECVQDMDHENMFWYRQDPGLGLRLIYFSYDVKMKEKGDIPEGYSVSREKKERFSLILESASTNQTSMYLCASSRDRGQETQYFGPGTRLLVL.

This clone was seen only once. This chain's CDR3 is CASSQEGYSYQETQYF. DNA of the CDR3: TGCGCCAGCAGCCAAGAGGGCTACTCGTACCAAGAGACCCAGTACTTC. The chain combines TRBV4-1 with TRBJ2-5; D call uncertain. The CDR3 extends over 16 amino acids. Per germline, CDR1 MGHRA and CDR2 YSYEKL. Trimming left V 0 bases short and J 0 bases short, with 11 bases between.

The chain recombines TRBV28 with TRBJ2-1; 7 bases line up with TRBD1. CDR1 MDHEN and CDR2 SYDVKM come from the germline V gene. Trimming cost V 2 bases and J 2 bases; bases outside gene matches: 9. The CDR3 totals 17 residues. The CDR3 reads CASSLSQGVFAYNEQFF. In DNA form, the CDR3 reads TGTGCCAGCAGTTTAAGCCAGGGGGTATTCGCCTACAATGAGCAGTTCTTC.

The chain uses TRBV5-1 and TRBJ2-2; TRBD2 aligns across 10 bases. Germline V gene data show CDR1 as SGHRS and CDR2 as YFSETQ. The CDR3 is made up of 17 amino acids. Unmatched junction bases numbered 10, after V lost 5 bases and J lost 3 bases. The CDR3 DNA reads TGCGCCAGCAGTCCCCTAGCGGGAGAGACCGACACCGGGGAGCTGTTTTTT. Its translation: CASSPLAGETDTGELFF.

The gene calls are TRBV15 and TRBJ1-4; possibly TRBD1 for D (6 bases). V lost 5 bases and J lost 6, with 10 bases in between. This CDR3 contains 13 residues. The germline V gene encodes CDR1 LNHNV and CDR2 YYDKDF (reference sequence). The CDR3 DNA reads as TGTGCCACCAGCCAAAGACAGGATGAAAAACTGTTTTTT. Translated, it gives CATSQRQDEKLFF.